Reported below is one T cell receptor beta chain. What it recognizes is unknown. TCRdb's table, derived via immunoSEQ multiplex PCR, lists solely in-frame clones and lacks some. This sample has 4,500 to 6,500 clones, with about three fifths found just once. This sample is drawn from a study of CD8 T cell repertoires and HIV-1 epitope variants. Germline V gene data show CDR1 as SGHVS and CDR2 as FNYEAQ. The V end was cut by 1 base, the J end by 8 bases, with 17 bases between. This CDR3 is built from 15 residues. The sequence came from a male donor with HIV. The chain recombines TRBV7-6 with TRBJ1-2; D possibly corresponds to TRBD1 (5 bases). Material: cultured CD8+ T cells derived from PBMCs. CDR3 DNA sequence: TGTGCCAGCAGCTTAGTGGGGGGAATAACGTCCGGCTACACCTTC. Amino acids: CASSLVGGITSGYTF.